These T cell receptor beta chains were read from a single sample in a study of cytomegalovirus exposure and HLA in healthy donors. This table comes from immunoSEQ multiplex PCR, and its TCRdb copy is limited to in-frame clones, with some not included. The sample gives 110,000 or so clones, 70% to 90% of which show up once; about 4.2% is in the top ten. The sequencing input was PBMCs. These receptors all come from a man aged 18 to 30 in good health and CMV-seropositive. Each CDR3 is given with its conserved first and last residue. D genes are given only for firm matches. Some rows mark clone size as missing; the rest say once, few, many or name a class of expanded clone.

d_gene,abundance,j_gene,v_gene,CDR3nt,CDR3aa
-,-,TRBJ2-7,TRBV5-1,TGCGCCAGCAGCCCCGACAGTGTACCCTACGAGCAGTACTTC,CASSPDSVPYEQYF
-,-,TRBJ1-4,TRBV5-4,TGTGCCAGCAGCTTGGCAGGAAGTGGAGAAAAACTGTTTTTT,CASSLAGSGEKLFF
-,-,TRBJ1-1,TRBV14,TGTGCCAGCAGCCACAACGTAGACACTGAAGCTTTCTTT,CASSHNVDTEAFF
-,once,TRBJ2-1,TRBV5-1,TGCGCCAGCAGCTTGAGCGGGTGGCCCTACAATGAGCAGTTCTTC,CASSLSGWPYNEQFF
-,few,TRBJ2-7,TRBV19,TGTGCCAGTAGTATGAACAGGAAGGACAACGAGCAGTACTTC,CASSMNRKDNEQYF
-,-,TRBJ2-5,TRBV7-2,TGTGCCAGCAGCTCCTCGTTTTTTATGGCAGATCTGTACCAAGAGACCCAGTACTTC,CASSSSFFMADLYQETQYF
-,-,TRBJ1-1,TRBV11-3,TGTGCCAGCAGCTTTTTATTCGGCACTGAAGCTTTCTTT,CASSFLFGTEAFF
TRBD1,-,TRBJ2-2,TRBV7-2,TGTGCCAGCAGCCGTACGGGGACAGGGACGGGCGGGGAGCTGTTTTTT,CASSRTGTGTGGELFF
-,-,TRBJ1-2,TRBV19,TGTGCCAGTAGTATGAGCCAGGGTGATGGCTACACCTTC,CASSMSQGDGYTF
TRBD1,-,TRBJ1-1,TRBV5-1,TGCGCCAGCACTCAGGGGGCGGCGGGGAACACTGAAGCTTTCTTT,CASTQGAAGNTEAFF
-,-,TRBJ2-4,TRBV6-5,TGTGCCAGCAGTTACACAGGGACGGACAACATTCAGTACTTC,CASSYTGTDNIQYF
-,-,TRBJ1-1,TRBV4-3,TGCGCCAGCAGCGGAGGGGCCCATAACACTGAAGCTTTCTTT,CASSGGAHNTEAFF
TRBD1,-,TRBJ1-3,TRBV7-9,TGTGCCAGCAGTAAAACCGCCGCTGGGACAGGCTCTGGAAACACCATATATTTT,CASSKTAAGTGSGNTIYF
TRBD1,-,TRBJ2-2,TRBV19,TGTGCCAGTAGGATCGCGGACAGGGGCACCGGGGAGCTGTTTTTT,CASRIADRGTGELFF
-,-,TRBJ1-1,TRBV4-2,TGTGCCAGCAGCCCGGAGGGAGTTATGAACACTGAAGCTTTCTTT,CASSPEGVMNTEAFF
TRBD2,-,TRBJ2-1,TRBV11-1,TGTGCCAGCAGCTTAGCGAAGGCTAGCGGGGGGAGGGGTGAGCAGTTCTTC,CASSLAKASGGRGEQFF
-,-,TRBJ1-5,TRBV2,TGTGCCAGCGCGCTGGGGAGGTTAAATCAGCCCCAGCATTTT,CASALGRLNQPQHF
TRBD1,many,TRBJ2-3,TRBV4-2,TGTGCCAGCAGCCAAGAAAGAGGGCAGGGGGCAGATACGCAGTATTTT,CASSQERGQGADTQYF
-,-,TRBJ1-1,TRBV5-6,TGTGCCAGCAGCTTGGGTTGGAGTTCGAACACTGAAGCTTTCTTT,CASSLGWSSNTEAFF
-,-,TRBJ2-3,TRBV11-2,TGTGCCAGCAGCCCTCCTGCGGGGCCAGATACGCAGTATTTT,CASSPPAGPDTQYF
-,-,TRBJ2-6,TRBV5-1,TGCGCCAGCAGCTTCGGGTTAATCGGGACACCGAGCTCTGGGGCCAACGTCCTGACTTTC,CASSFGLIGTPSSGANVLTF
-,-,TRBJ2-2,TRBV27,TGTGCCAGCAGGCCGCGGCACCTAACGAACACCGGGGAGCTGTTTTTT,CASRPRHLTNTGELFF
TRBD1,-,TRBJ1-2,TRBV4-3,TGCGCCAGCAGCCAATTAATTCAGGGGGAAGGGAGCTACACCTTC,CASSQLIQGEGSYTF
-,-,TRBJ2-2,TRBV5-1,TGCGCCAGCAGCTTGGGGCCTAGGAGACAGATTTTCACCGGGGAGCTGTTTTTT,CASSLGPRRQIFTGELFF
TRBD1,-,TRBJ2-7,TRBV7-2,TGTGCCAGCAGCTTATCCGGGACAGGGAGCGAGCAGTACTTC,CASSLSGTGSEQYF
-,-,TRBJ2-7,TRBV6-1,TGTGCCAGCGGGGAGAGCTCCTACGAGCAGTACTTC,CASGESSYEQYF
-,-,TRBJ2-2,TRBV7-2,TGTGCCAGCGGGGGACACAACACCGGGGAGCTGTTTTTT,CASGGHNTGELFF
-,-,TRBJ2-7,TRBV7-2,TGTGCCAGCAGCCGCGGGACAGATTACTCCTACGAGCAGTACTTC,CASSRGTDYSYEQYF
TRBD1,-,TRBJ2-7,TRBV5-1,TGCGCCAGCAGCTTAACCGGGACAGGGGGTTACGAGCAGTACTTC,CASSLTGTGGYEQYF
TRBD1,-,TRBJ2-7,TRBV7-8,TGTGCCAGCAGCTTAGCGGGACAGGGGGCCCACTACGAGCAGTACTTC,CASSLAGQGAHYEQYF
-,once,TRBJ2-1,TRBV14,TGTGCCAGCAGCCAATTACTAGCCGACGATGAGCAGTTCTTC,CASSQLLADDEQFF
TRBD2,-,TRBJ2-7,TRBV7-8,TGTGCCAGCAGCTTAAGAAGCGGGGCCTACGAGCAGTACTTC,CASSLRSGAYEQYF
TRBD1,-,TRBJ1-2,TRBV4-3,TGCGCCAGCAGCCAAGCGACAGGGGGCTATGGCTACACCTTC,CASSQATGGYGYTF
-,few,TRBJ1-5,TRBV27,TGTGCCAGCAGTCGGGGTGGCAATCAGCCCCAGCATTTT,CASSRGGNQPQHF
-,-,TRBJ2-2,TRBV6-1,TGTGCCAGCAGTGAGCCTTGGGGAGAGAACACCGGGGAGCTGTTTTTT,CASSEPWGENTGELFF
-,-,TRBJ2-6,TRBV7-2,TGTGCCAGCAGCACACAAAGACACATCTCTGGGGCCAACGTCCTGACTTTC,CASSTQRHISGANVLTF
-,-,TRBJ1-5,TRBV10-3,TGTGCCATCAGTGAGTCTAGGGGGGGATATAGCAATCAGCCCCAGCATTTT,CAISESRGGYSNQPQHF